This TCR beta chain emerged from a study of cytomegalovirus exposure and HLA in healthy donors. In the study overall: In a later analysis, the 90 to 150 validation repertoires were reported to have used the same platform as the 550 to 850 first-cohort repertoires.

Study-wide points: In vitro, a few CMV-associated chains proved specific for CMV antigens. Most observed TCR sequences were rare, whereas some public TCRs were detected in many donors.

This clone was recorded once. The target antigen is unknown. Produced via immunoSEQ multiplex PCR; TCRdb's table is partial and in-frame only. The sample lists about 130,000 clones, about 88% occurring once. The donors were part of the validation cohort, which consisted of under 150 subjects and was separate from the first cohort of about 650 subjects. This CDR3 is built from 15 residues. Germline values: CDR1 WSHSY, CDR2 SAAADI. Losses at the gene ends were 6 bases for V and 7 bases for J; bases not matched to a gene: 10. The chain employs TRBV10-2 and TRBJ2-1; 9 nucleotides line up with TRBD2. The sample consisted of PBMCs. The sequence was obtained from a woman aged 18-29 years in good health and CMV-seronegative. CDR3 in amino acids: CASRLAGAPRNEQFF. In DNA form, the CDR3 reads TGCGCCAGCAGATTAGCGGGAGCCCCAAGGAATGAGCAGTTCTTC.